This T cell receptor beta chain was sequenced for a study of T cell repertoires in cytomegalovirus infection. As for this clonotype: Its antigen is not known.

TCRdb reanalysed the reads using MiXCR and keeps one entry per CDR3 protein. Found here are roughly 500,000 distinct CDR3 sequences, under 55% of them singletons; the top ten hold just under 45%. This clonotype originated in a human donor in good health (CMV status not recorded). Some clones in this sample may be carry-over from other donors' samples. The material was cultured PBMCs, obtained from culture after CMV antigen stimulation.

CDR3 sequence (DNA): TGTGCCAGTACACAGCGGGGACAGGCATTGTACAATGAGCAGTTCTTC. Translated: CASTQRGQALYNEQFF. The chain links TRBV19 to TRBJ2-1; D possibly corresponds to TRBD1 (8 bases). The CDR3 runs 16 residues. Trimming pared 7 bases from V and 4 bases from J, leaving 20 bases between. CDR1 and CDR2 from the germline V gene are LNHDA and SQIVND (reference sequence).